The rows below give T cell receptor beta chains drawn from one sample of a study of blood T cells in healthy people across ages. TCRdb fed the 5' RACE reads into MiXCR, producing one record per CDR3 protein. The table has approximately 400,000 distinct CDR3 sequences, more than 45% seen once; the top ten hold about 54%. The sample consisted of blood. All receptors come from a man in his 60s in good health. The CDR3 runs from the conserved cysteine through the conserved F or W. The D gene is left open where the match is weak. Clone size is not always given. Where it is, it says once, few, many or a class for expanded clones.

v_call: TRBV5-5; j_call: TRBJ2-7; clone_size: NA; d_call: NA; cdr3_aa: CASSPLWGATYEQYF; cdr3_nt: TGTGCCAGCAGCCCGCTGTGGGGGGCGACCTACGAGCAGTACTTC
v_call: TRBV7-2; j_call: TRBJ1-2; clone_size: NA; d_call: NA; cdr3_aa: CASSSIIGGTPRAYTF; cdr3_nt: TGTGCCAGCAGCTCTATTATCGGAGGGACACCGAGGGCCTACACCTTC
v_call: TRBV5-1; j_call: TRBJ2-5; clone_size: many; d_call: NA; cdr3_aa: CASSLGFGRGMETQYF; cdr3_nt: TGCGCCAGCAGCTTGGGCTTTGGCCGGGGAATGGAGACCCAGTACTTC
v_call: TRBV20-1; j_call: TRBJ2-5; clone_size: NA; d_call: TRBD1; cdr3_aa: CSSPGQGETQYF; cdr3_nt: TGCAGTTCACCGGGACAGGGAGAGACCCAGTACTTC
v_call: TRBV13; j_call: TRBJ1-1; clone_size: NA; d_call: TRBD1; cdr3_aa: CASSSEGAGDTEAFF; cdr3_nt: TGTGCCAGCAGCTCAGAGGGGGCTGGGGACACTGAAGCTTTCTTT
v_call: TRBV6-2/TRBV6-3; j_call: TRBJ2-7; clone_size: NA; d_call: TRBD1; cdr3_aa: CASSFRRDRGLEEQYF; cdr3_nt: TGTGCCAGCAGTTTCCGTCGGGACAGGGGGCTGGAGGAGCAGTACTTC
v_call: TRBV7-2; j_call: TRBJ1-5; clone_size: NA; d_call: NA; cdr3_aa: CASSLVRTEQSTQHF; cdr3_nt: TGTGCCAGCAGCTTAGTGAGGACGGAGCAATCGACCCAGCATTTT
v_call: TRBV6-5; j_call: TRBJ1-4; clone_size: few; d_call: NA; cdr3_aa: CATQPGVKANEKLFF; cdr3_nt: TGTGCCACCCAACCAGGGGTCAAGGCTAATGAAAAACTGTTTTTT
v_call: TRBV5-1; j_call: TRBJ1-1; clone_size: NA; d_call: TRBD1; cdr3_aa: CASSGDRGLDTEAFF; cdr3_nt: TGCGCCAGCAGCGGGGACAGGGGGCTGGACACTGAAGCTTTCTTT
v_call: TRBV28; j_call: TRBJ2-5; clone_size: NA; d_call: NA; cdr3_aa: CASSDGGVQETQYF; cdr3_nt: TGTGCCAGCTCTGATGGGGGAGTTCAAGAGACCCAGTACTTC
v_call: TRBV6-1; j_call: TRBJ2-7; clone_size: few; d_call: NA; cdr3_aa: CARIQGPRPNEQYF; cdr3_nt: TGTGCCAGAATTCAGGGACCGCGGCCCAACGAGCAGTACTTC
v_call: TRBV7-2; j_call: TRBJ2-5; clone_size: NA; d_call: NA; cdr3_aa: CASSADHLETQYF; cdr3_nt: TGTGCCAGCAGCGCTGATCATTTAGAGACCCAGTACTTC
v_call: TRBV7-2; j_call: TRBJ2-7; clone_size: NA; d_call: NA; cdr3_aa: CASSLNSGSRYF; cdr3_nt: TGTGCCAGCAGCTTAAATTCGGGCTCGAGGTACTTC
v_call: TRBV6-5; j_call: TRBJ2-6; clone_size: NA; d_call: NA; cdr3_aa: CASSPTGTSGANVLTF; cdr3_nt: TGTGCCAGCAGTCCTACAGGGACCTCTGGGGCCAACGTCCTGACTTTC
v_call: TRBV15; j_call: TRBJ2-5; clone_size: NA; d_call: NA; cdr3_aa: CAATRDRAQETQYF; cdr3_nt: TGTGCCGCCACCCGGGACCGGGCACAAGAGACCCAGTACTTC
v_call: TRBV7-6; j_call: TRBJ2-7; clone_size: NA; d_call: NA; cdr3_aa: CASSPVGGPGEQYF; cdr3_nt: TGTGCCAGCAGTCCGGTGGGGGGGCCTGGCGAGCAGTACTTC
v_call: TRBV6-5; j_call: TRBJ2-1; clone_size: once; d_call: TRBD2; cdr3_aa: CASGPLAGESNEQFF; cdr3_nt: TGTGCCAGCGGGCCACTAGCGGGAGAGAGCAATGAGCAGTTCTTC
v_call: TRBV20-1; j_call: TRBJ1-2; clone_size: NA; d_call: TRBD1; cdr3_aa: CSARGRGRNYGYTF; cdr3_nt: TGCAGTGCTAGAGGCAGGGGGCGGAACTATGGCTACACCTTC
v_call: TRBV27; j_call: TRBJ2-7; clone_size: NA; d_call: NA; cdr3_aa: CASSPRTAGQYEQYF; cdr3_nt: TGTGCCAGCAGCCCCCGGACAGCGGGCCAGTACGAGCAGTACTTC
v_call: TRBV28; j_call: TRBJ2-5; clone_size: many; d_call: TRBD2; cdr3_aa: CASSPTSGRETQYF; cdr3_nt: TGTGCCAGCAGCCCGACTAGCGGGAGGGAGACCCAGTACTTC
v_call: TRBV29-1; j_call: TRBJ2-3; clone_size: few; d_call: TRBD2; cdr3_aa: CSVGTSGRWTDTQYF; cdr3_nt: TGCAGCGTGGGTACTAGCGGGAGATGGACAGATACGCAGTATTTT
v_call: TRBV7-9; j_call: TRBJ2-1; clone_size: NA; d_call: NA; cdr3_aa: CASSVDTFYEQFF; cdr3_nt: TGTGCCAGCAGCGTAGATACTTTTTATGAGCAGTTCTTC
v_call: TRBV11-2; j_call: TRBJ2-2; clone_size: few; d_call: NA; cdr3_aa: CASSPRQVTGELFF; cdr3_nt: TGTGCCAGCAGCCCACGACAAGTCACCGGGGAGCTGTTTTTT
v_call: TRBV12-3/TRBV12-4; j_call: TRBJ2-3; clone_size: few; d_call: NA; cdr3_aa: CASRHNADTQYF; cdr3_nt: TGTGCCAGCAGACACAACGCAGATACGCAGTATTTT